This TCR beta chain derives from a study of cytomegalovirus exposure and HLA in healthy donors. Looking at the study overall: Early released data comprised tens of millions of unique TCRs from HLA-typed donors.

The V gene's germline CDR1 is MDHEN and CDR2 SYDVKM. V trimming: 10 bases; J trimming: 4 bases; junction bases outside the gene matches: 2. The CDR3 loop spans 12 amino acids. Regarding the study as a whole: In an earlier analysis, about 87% or about 30%: the productive usage of most TCR beta V segments.

The primer mix had 60 Vbeta and 13 Jbeta primers. The assay was immunoSEQ multiplex PCR, and TCRdb's table has in-frame clones only and misses some. This sample carries approximately 140,000 clones, around 65% of them seen once, and the ten largest clones take 6% to 8%. Points on this clone: Its cognate antigen is unknown.

This TCR came from a woman in her sixties in good health and CMV-seronegative. The chain recombines TRBV28 with TRBJ1-4; 8 nucleotides match TRBD1. Specimen: PBMCs. The DNA of the CDR3 is TGTGCCATACAGGGGGTTAATGAAAAACTGTTTTTT. This translates into CAIQGVNEKLFF.